This T cell receptor (beta chain) was sequenced for a study of liver allograft versus peripheral blood T cells. Study-level information: The authors compared T cell receptor repertoires in transplanted livers with those in the peripheral blood of recipients.

By share of the sample, this clonotype is medium-sized (0.01 to 0.1%). Its antigen is unknown. Points from the study as a whole: Intragraft liver T cell receptor repertoires reportedly differed from peripheral blood repertoires.

TCRdb reprocessed the reads with MiXCR, giving one entry per CDR3 protein. The sample contains some 3,800 distinct CDR3 sequences, 14% of which appear only once. The V and J ends lost 0 bases and 6 bases respectively, with 8 bases between them. The CDR3 runs 13 residues. The germline V gene has CDR1 SEHNR and CDR2 FQNEAQ (reference sequence). This chain uses TRBV7-9 with TRBJ1-1; D ambiguous. The origin of this receptor is a human patient who had a liver transplant. Some of the T cells might come from the graft donor. This CDR3 is CASSLAGNPEAFF. The CDR3 DNA reads as TGTGCCAGCAGCTTAGCCGGAAACCCTGAAGCTTTCTTT.